The clone carrying this T cell receptor beta chain is a singleton in its sample. This sample was taken from a study of shared clonotypes between healthy human individuals. Clones were read by immunoSEQ multiplex PCR, and TCRdb kept only the in-frame ones, dropping some. The repertoire holds about 1.4 million clones, with roughly 96% as singletons. The CDR3 spans 17 residues. The junction had 9 bases not matched to a gene; V was cut back by 4 bases and J by 0 bases. Germline CDR1 reads MGHRA; CDR2 reads YSYEKL. The TCR sequence derives from a man aged 30 to 45 in good health. The chain is built from TRBV4-1 and TRBJ2-7; TRBD1 agrees at 10 bases. Material: naive CD4+ T cells sorted from blood. Subset meaning: CD45RA+ positively selected. As DNA, the CDR3 is TGCGCCAGCAGCCTCCATCCCCGGACAGGGGGCTCCTACGAGCAGTACTTC. Residues: CASSLHPRTGGSYEQYF.